Included here is one T cell receptor (beta chain) sequence, with context. The specificity of this receptor is unknown. The record has no base qualities; no much larger clone is one base away. This sample is part of a study of identical twins (dated by TCRdb to 2016 to 2017). Concerning the study at large: To test whether fetal clonotypes persist, this study deep-sequenced TCR alpha and beta repertoires from monozygotic twins, from unrelated adults of various ages, and from cord blood. To rule out contamination, replicate twin experiments were performed at different times with different library preparation protocols. What the authors observed across the whole study: A weaker excess of twin sharing was found in beta out-of-frame sequences because the signal-to-noise ratio was lowered by fewer shared sequences. Because the same donors could not be followed over many years, the conclusions relied on cross-sectional statistical analysis. Invariant T cells such as MAIT and iNKT could partly confound zero-insertion analyses, though diverse VJ usage argued against this for most clonotypes. Compared with coincidental sharing between unrelated individuals, out-of-frame TCR alpha sequences shared between twins showed an excess of sequences with low generation probability. Abundant cord blood beta clonotypes carried fewer insertions; young adult naive repertoires showed a weaker similar trend, while memory repertoires showed none. In monozygotic twins, recombination models systematically underestimated out-of-frame TCR alpha sharing, but the models matched the sharing seen between unrelated individuals.

Libraries were prepared through 5' RACE. Sequencing relied on an Illumina HiSeq 2000. A universal primer binding site was introduced by template switching, and a unique molecular identifier was present in the final cDNA, enabling accurate counting of TCR cDNA molecules. First-strand cDNA for TCR alpha and beta chains was synthesized from specific primers in the conserved constant-segment region. To control for contamination, every cDNA library carried two barcodes: a SMART-Mk sample barcode plus Illumina barcodes. TruSeq adapter sequences along with Illumina sample barcodes were introduced in two successive PCR steps. The TCR alpha and beta cDNA libraries were sequenced on the Illumina HiSeq platform using custom primers. The original pipeline was this. MiGEC was used to process raw reads and extract unique molecular identifiers, and MiXCR was used to find CDR3 positions. Recombination models were inferred per individual with the repgenHMM and IGoR tools using an EM algorithm. Shared clonotype analysis was performed with the tcR package in R, normalizing sharing by the product of cloneset sizes. To study raw recombination without the effects of thymic and clonal selection, out-of-frame nonproductive sequences were analyzed. The raw public reads went through TCRdb reprocessing: fastp at Q25, MiXCR clone calling, in-frame beta chains kept. Rows merge per CDR3 protein into single entries with the most common DNA and genes. TCRdb, not the original authors, processed these V and J calls. This sample holds 400,000 to 500,000 distinct CDR3 sequences; around an eighth were observed only once. Around 0.98% of the sample lies in the top ten.

Every donor in the study was a healthy Caucasian. The twin cohort consisted of three pairs of female monozygotic twins, all aged roughly 18 to 30 years. Positive isolation kits from Invitrogen were used to isolate CD4+ and CD8+ T cell populations. Looking up the germline V gene (reference sequence) yields CDR1 LNHDA and CDR2 SQIVND. The CDR3 covers 14 residues, taking in both the cysteine and the phenylalanine. Only the CDR3 part of the read is kept: 42 bases, read in frame from the first base. Trimming removed 0 bases from V and 5 bases from J, leaving 8 bases between the germline ends. These data are also associated with another study on yellow fever vaccine responses in identical twins. The second study also describes: The T cell response to vaccination in identical twins was reported by the authors to appear partly convergent and partly personalized. The study precisely tracked vaccine-responding T cell clones in identical twins.

The material sequenced was CD4+ T cells sorted from blood. This receptor chain uses TRBV19 and TRBJ2-1, and possibly TRBD1, on 5 matching bases. This clonotype was obtained from a woman aged 18-29 years in good health. The CDR3 reads as follows: CASSIDRTNNEQFF. The DNA sequence is given as TGTGCCAGTAGTATAGACCGGACAAACAATGAGCAGTTCTTC.